This passage covers 13 T cell receptor beta chains from one sample sequenced in a study of T-cell reconstitution after alpha-beta-depleted transplantation in children. Preparing the TCRbeta library involved the use of unique molecular identifiers. MiXCR, run by TCRdb on the PCR reads, gives a single entry per CDR3 protein. Of hundreds of thousands of distinct CDR3 sequences listed, around 15% are singletons. The source was PBMCs, mostly from graft donor cells, collected 360 days after TCRalphabeta/CD19-depleted stem cell transplant. The receptors derive from a boy in the first two years of life who had a stem cell transplant for Wiskott-Aldrich syndrome, so the T cells may come from the graft donor.

A few counts support this clonotype. The chain combines TRBV6-1 with TRBJ2-2, with TRBD1 matching 8 bases. CDR3 size: 14 residues. Unmatched junction bases numbered 8, after V lost 8 bases and J lost 6 bases. CDR1 and CDR2 from the germline V gene are MNHNS and SASEGT. Here the CDR3 reads CASGKDRAAGELFF. The CDR3 nucleotides are TGTGCCAGCGGCAAGGACAGGGCGGCCGGGGAGCTGTTTTTT.

The sample holds a few counts of this clonotype. This chain links TRBV6-1 with TRBJ2-2; 9 bases agree with TRBD1. Germline-derived CDR1 and CDR2 are MNHNS and SASEGT. The length of the CDR3 is 13 residues. The junction had 2 bases not matched to a gene; V was cut back by 8 bases and J by 4 bases. CDR3 DNA sequence: TGTGCCAGCGGGACAGGGACCACCGGGGAGCTGTTTTTT. This sequence encodes CASGTGTTGELFF.

The table lists this clonotype with a few counts. This chain connects TRBV5-5 to TRBJ2-7; TRBD1 is a possible D gene (6 bases). Trimming removed 4 bases at V and 6 bases at J, with 17 bases between. Germline V lookup: CDR1 SGHKS, CDR2 YYEKEE (reference sequence). CDR3 size: 14 residues. The CDR3 nucleotides read TGTGCCAGCAGCCATACTGGGGGCCTCCCCGAGCAGTACTTC. This gives the protein CASSHTGGLPEQYF.

The CDR3 reads CASEGGRNNEQFF. Written as DNA, the CDR3 is TGTGCCAGCGAAGGGGGCAGGAACAATGAGCAGTTCTTC. J is TRBJ2-1 and V is TRBV2; the match to TRBD1 covers 7 bases. CDR3 length: 13 amino acids. The V segment lost 8 bases and the J segment 5 bases; nucleotides outside the gene matches: 6. The V gene's germline CDR1 is SNHLY and CDR2 FYNNEI.

This clonotype was observed a handful of times. V gene TRBV20-1 combines with J gene TRBJ2-1, with D maybe TRBD1 (5 bases). V was shortened by 1 base and J by 9 bases, with 16 bases between the two germline ends. This CDR3 is 14 amino acids long. The germline V gene encodes CDR1 DFQATT and CDR2 SNEGSKA (reference sequence). The DNA for the CDR3 is TGCAGTGCTAGAGGTCAGTGGGTCAGGGTTGAGCAGTTCTTC. Protein product: CSARGQWVRVEQFF.

A few counts support this clonotype. CDR3 nucleotide sequence: TGTGCCAGCAGCCGACAGGGGGCTGGGGCCAACGTCCTGACTTTC. The encoded protein is CASSRQGAGANVLTF. The chain couples TRBV6-2 or TRBV6-3 to TRBJ2-6; TRBD1 aligns across 9 bases. This CDR3 contains 15 residues. Trimming took 6 bases from V and 2 from J; bases not matched to a gene: 2. The V gene's germline CDR1 is MNHEY and CDR2 SVGEGT.

This clonotype appeared a few times. The genes are TRBV24-1 and TRBJ1-5; D gene unclear. Germline CDR1 KGHDR, CDR2 SFDVKD. V was trimmed by 10 bases and J by 0 bases, leaving 24 bases between them. The CDR3 runs to 18 residues. CDR3 amino acids: CATIVPRVTIYSNQPQHF. DNA of the CDR3: TGTGCCACGATTGTACCGCGAGTAACGATATATAGCAATCAGCCCCAGCATTTT.

This clonotype was found a few times. The chain carries TRBV20-1 and TRBJ2-1, with D possibly matching TRBD2 (5 bases). In germline, CDR1 is DFQATT, CDR2 SNEGSKA (reference sequence). The V end was cut by 1 base, the J end by 5 bases, with 9 bases between. This CDR3 comprises 13 residues. CDR3 protein: CSARGGSDNEQFF. The CDR3 DNA reads as TGCAGTGCTAGAGGCGGGTCCGACAATGAGCAGTTCTTC.

This clonotype has a handful of counts. This chain links TRBV7-2 with TRBJ2-7; D call uncertain. Trimming removed 4 bases from V and 2 bases from J, with 12 bases in between. This CDR3 is built from 14 residues. Per germline, CDR1 SGHTA and CDR2 FQGNSA. CDR3 protein: CASSSGPNPYEQYF. CDR3 nucleotides: TGTGCCAGCAGCTCTGGCCCGAATCCCTACGAGCAGTACTTC.

This clonotype was recorded a few times. CDR3 nucleotide sequence: TGTGCCATCAGAGGGACTAGCAGGGTCGGTGAGCAGTTCTTC. This encodes CAIRGTSRVGEQFF. The chain carries TRBV10-3 and TRBJ2-1; TRBD2 agrees at 9 bases. CDR3 length equals 14 residues. Per germline, CDR1 ENHRY and CDR2 SYGVKD. Losses at the gene ends were 6 bases for V and 9 bases for J; bases not matched to a gene: 9.

The chain links TRBV11-2 to TRBJ2-1; perhaps TRBD2 as D (7 bases). This CDR3 region has 14 residues. Deletions cut 1 base from V and 8 bases from J, with 12 bases between. Germline assignment: CDR1 SGHAT and CDR2 FQNNGV. In DNA, the CDR3 is TGTGCCAGCAGCTTAGGAGGGGGGGGTTATGAGCAGTTCTTC. Translating it yields CASSLGGGGYEQFF. Filled out from reference TRBV11-2 and TRBJ2-1, the complete variable domain reads EAGVAQSPRYKIIEKRQSVAFWCNPISGHATLYWYQQILGQGPKLLIQFQNNGVVDDSQLPKDRFSAERLKGVDSTLKIQPAKLEDSAVYLCASSLGGGGYEQFFGPGTRLTVL.

The chain links TRBV2 to TRBJ2-1, with D maybe TRBD2 (6 bases). The V and J ends lost 5 bases and 2 bases respectively, with 13 bases between them. The V gene's germline CDR1 is SNHLY and CDR2 FYNNEI. The CDR3 loop spans 15 amino acids. The CDR3: CASSLRTNPYNEQFF. For the CDR3, the DNA is TGTGCCAGCAGTCTCCGGACTAACCCCTACAATGAGCAGTTCTTC.

This clonotype is medium-sized (0.01 to 0.1%) in the sample. J is TRBJ2-2 and V is TRBV5-1; the D gene is possibly TRBD1 (5 bases). The V gene lost 2 bases and the J gene lost 0 bases, with 5 bases spanning the gap. The length of the CDR3 is 14 residues. Germline loops: CDR1 SGHRS, CDR2 YFSETQ. The CDR3 region is CASSLQANTGELFF. Written as DNA, the CDR3 is TGCGCCAGCAGCTTACAGGCGAACACCGGGGAGCTGTTTTTT.